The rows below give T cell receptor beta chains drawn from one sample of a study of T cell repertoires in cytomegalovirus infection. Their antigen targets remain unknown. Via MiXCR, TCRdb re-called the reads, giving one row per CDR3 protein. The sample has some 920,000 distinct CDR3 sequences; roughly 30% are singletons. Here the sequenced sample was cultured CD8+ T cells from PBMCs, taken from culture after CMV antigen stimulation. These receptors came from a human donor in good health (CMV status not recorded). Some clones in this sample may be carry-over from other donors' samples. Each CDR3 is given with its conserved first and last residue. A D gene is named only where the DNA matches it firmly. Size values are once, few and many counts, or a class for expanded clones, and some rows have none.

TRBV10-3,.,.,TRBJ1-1,CAISAELNTEAFF,TGTGCCATCAGTGCCGAATTGAACACTGAAGCTTTCTTT
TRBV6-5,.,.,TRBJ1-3,CASSYTEGHSGNTIYF,TGTGCCAGCAGTTACACGGAGGGGCACTCTGGAAACACCATATATTTT
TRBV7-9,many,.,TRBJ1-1,CASSTEGRFAFF,TGTGCCAGCAGCACGGAGGGGAGGTTTGCTTTCTTT
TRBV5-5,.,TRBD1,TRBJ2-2,CASSPWDRVVNTGELFF,TGTGCCAGCAGCCCCTGGGACAGGGTCGTAAACACCGGGGAGCTGTTTTTT
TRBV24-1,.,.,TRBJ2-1,CATSDLQGYEQFF,TGTGCCACCAGTGATTTGCAGGGGTATGAGCAGTTCTTC
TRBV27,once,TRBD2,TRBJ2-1,CASSFPGERGFEQFF,TGTGCCAGCAGTTTCCCCGGTGAGCGGGGGTTTGAGCAGTTCTTC
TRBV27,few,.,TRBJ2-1,CASSFRPYNEQFF,TGTGCCAGCAGTTTTAGGCCTTACAATGAGCAGTTCTTC
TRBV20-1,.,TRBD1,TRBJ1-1,CSARDRAWGAEAFF,TGCAGTGCCCGGGACAGGGCATGGGGGGCGGAAGCTTTCTTT
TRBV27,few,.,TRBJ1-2,CASSLSRGSVGGYTF,TGTGCCAGCAGTTTATCCCGGGGCTCGGTGGGTGGCTACACCTTC
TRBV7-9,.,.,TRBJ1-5,CASSSEGVTQHF,TGTGCCAGCAGCTCTGAAGGGGTGACCCAGCATTTT
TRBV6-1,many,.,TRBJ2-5,CASSEMGNWETQYF,TGTGCCAGCAGTGAAATGGGAAACTGGGAGACCCAGTACTTC
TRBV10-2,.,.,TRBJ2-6,CASSERASLAGANVLTF,TGCGCCAGCAGTGAAAGGGCAAGTCTTGCTGGGGCCAACGTCCTGACTTTC
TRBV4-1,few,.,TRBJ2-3,CASSQEGRPTDTQYF,TGCGCCAGCAGCCAAGAAGGGAGGCCTACAGATACGCAGTATTTT
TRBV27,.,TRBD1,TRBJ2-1,CASSLYLWDSSYNEQFF,TGTGCCAGCAGTTTGTATTTGTGGGACAGCTCCTACAATGAGCAGTTCTTC
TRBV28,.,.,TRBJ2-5,CASSLFVGAHNGAQYF,TGTGCCAGCAGTTTATTTGTAGGGGCCCACAATGGGGCCCAGTACTTC
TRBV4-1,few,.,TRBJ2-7,CASSHMAGTASYEQYF,TGCGCCAGCAGCCACATGGCCGGGACGGCTTCCTACGAGCAGTACTTC
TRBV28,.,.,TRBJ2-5,CASSGGPTQYF,TGTGCCAGCAGCGGGGGGCCGACCCAGTACTTC
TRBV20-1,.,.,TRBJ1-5,CSARRDGSNQPQHF,TGCAGTGCTAGGCGGGACGGTAGCAATCAGCCCCAGCATTTT
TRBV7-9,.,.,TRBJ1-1,CASSPPSGTEAFF,TGTGCCAGCAGCCCCCCCAGCGGCACTGAAGCTTTCTTT
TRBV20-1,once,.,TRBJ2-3,CSAREGGGGDTQYF,TGCAGTGCTAGAGAAGGCGGGGGCGGGGATACGCAGTATTTT
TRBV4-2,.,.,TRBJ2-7,CASSQPFPDHEQYF,TGTGCCAGCAGCCAGCCATTCCCGGACCACGAGCAGTACTTC
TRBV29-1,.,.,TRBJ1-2,CSVVGGLGGYTF,TGCAGCGTTGTGGGGGGTTTAGGTGGCTACACCTTC
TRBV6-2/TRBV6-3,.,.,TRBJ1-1,CASRTRQENTEAFF,TGTGCCAGCAGAACCAGACAGGAGAACACTGAAGCTTTCTTT
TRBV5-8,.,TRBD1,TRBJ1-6,CASSLEGQRYNSPLHF,TGTGCCAGCAGCTTGGAGGGACAGAGGTATAATTCACCCCTCCACTTT